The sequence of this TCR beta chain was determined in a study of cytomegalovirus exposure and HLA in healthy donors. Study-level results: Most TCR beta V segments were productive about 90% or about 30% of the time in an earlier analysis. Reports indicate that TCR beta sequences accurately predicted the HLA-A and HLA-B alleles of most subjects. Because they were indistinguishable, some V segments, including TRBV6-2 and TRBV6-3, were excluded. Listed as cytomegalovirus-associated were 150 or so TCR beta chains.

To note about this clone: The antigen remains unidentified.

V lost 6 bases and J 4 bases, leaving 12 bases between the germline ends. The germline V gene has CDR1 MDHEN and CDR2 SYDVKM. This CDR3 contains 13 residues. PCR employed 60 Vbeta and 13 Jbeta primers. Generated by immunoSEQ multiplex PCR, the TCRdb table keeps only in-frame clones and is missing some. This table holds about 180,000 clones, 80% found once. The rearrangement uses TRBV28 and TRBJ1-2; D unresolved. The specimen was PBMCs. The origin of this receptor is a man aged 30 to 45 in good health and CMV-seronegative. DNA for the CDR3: TGTGCCAGCAGCTTGGCGGTTGGCTATGGCTACACCTTC. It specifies CASSLAVGYGYTF.